This T cell receptor beta chain was sequenced for a study of cytomegalovirus exposure and HLA in healthy donors. CDR1 and CDR2 (germline): SGDLS, YYNGEE. This CDR3 has 15 residues. Trimming at V came to 0 bases and at J to 5 bases, leaving 4 bases not matched to a gene. On this clone itself: Its antigen is undetermined.

Study results and caveats: Researchers reported in a later analysis that common viral pathogens appeared linked to several top clusters.

The PCR had 60 Vbeta and 13 Jbeta primers. Measured with immunoSEQ multiplex PCR; TCRdb has only the in-frame clones, and not every one. Of about 54,000 clones listed, roughly 85% are singletons. The sample comprised PBMCs. The origin of this receptor is a woman aged 18-29 years in good health and CMV-seronegative. J is TRBJ1-2 and V is TRBV9; 10 bases are a match to TRBD1. The CDR3 nucleotides read TGTGCCAGCAGCGTAGGACAGGGGGCAGGGTATGGCTACACCTTC. Protein: CASSVGQGAGYGYTF.